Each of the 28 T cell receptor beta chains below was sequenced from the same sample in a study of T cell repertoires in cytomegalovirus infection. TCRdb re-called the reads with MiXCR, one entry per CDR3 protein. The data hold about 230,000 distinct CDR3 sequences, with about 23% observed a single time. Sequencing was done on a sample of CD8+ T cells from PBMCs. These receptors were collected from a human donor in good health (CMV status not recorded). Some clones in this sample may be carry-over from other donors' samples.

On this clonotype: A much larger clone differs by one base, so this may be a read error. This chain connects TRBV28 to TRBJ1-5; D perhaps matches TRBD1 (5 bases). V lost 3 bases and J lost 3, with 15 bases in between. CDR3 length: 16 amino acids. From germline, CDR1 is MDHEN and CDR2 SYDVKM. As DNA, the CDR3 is TGTGCCAGCAGTTTGGATGGGGACGTGGACAATCAGCCCCAGCATTTT. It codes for CASSLDGDVDNQPQHF.

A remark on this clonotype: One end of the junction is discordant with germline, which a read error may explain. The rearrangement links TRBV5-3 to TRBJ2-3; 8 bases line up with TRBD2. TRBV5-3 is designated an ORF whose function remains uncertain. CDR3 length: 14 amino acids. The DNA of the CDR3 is TGTGCCAGCAGCTTTGGCGGGGGGCAGGATACGCAGTATTTT. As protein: CASSFGGGQDTQYF.

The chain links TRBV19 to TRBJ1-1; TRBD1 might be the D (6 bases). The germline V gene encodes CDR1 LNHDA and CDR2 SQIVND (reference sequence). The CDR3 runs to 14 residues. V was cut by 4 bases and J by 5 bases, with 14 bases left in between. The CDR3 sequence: CASSKRGAQTEAFF. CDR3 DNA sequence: TGTGCCAGTAGTAAACGGGGGGCACAGACTGAAGCTTTCTTT.

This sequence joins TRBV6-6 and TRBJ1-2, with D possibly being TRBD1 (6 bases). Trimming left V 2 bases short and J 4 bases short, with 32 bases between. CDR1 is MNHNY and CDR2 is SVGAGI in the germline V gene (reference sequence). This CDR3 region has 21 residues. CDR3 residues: CASSYEGTTGTLKTSLYGYTF. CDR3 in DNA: TGTGCCAGCAGTTACGAAGGAACTACAGGGACCCTAAAAACAAGCCTCTATGGCTACACCTTC.

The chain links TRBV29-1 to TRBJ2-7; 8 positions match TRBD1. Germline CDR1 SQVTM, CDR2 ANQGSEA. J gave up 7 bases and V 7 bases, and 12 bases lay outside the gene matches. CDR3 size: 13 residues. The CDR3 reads CSDDSRGRREQYF. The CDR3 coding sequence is TGCAGCGACGATTCCAGGGGGCGGCGGGAGCAGTACTTC.

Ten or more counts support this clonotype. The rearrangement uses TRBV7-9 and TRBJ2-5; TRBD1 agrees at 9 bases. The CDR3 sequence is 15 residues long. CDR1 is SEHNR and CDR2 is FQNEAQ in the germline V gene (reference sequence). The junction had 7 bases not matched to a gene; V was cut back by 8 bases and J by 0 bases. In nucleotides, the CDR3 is TGTGCCAGCCGCCGGACAGGGGAAGACCAAGAGACCCAGTACTTC. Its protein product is CASRRTGEDQETQYF.

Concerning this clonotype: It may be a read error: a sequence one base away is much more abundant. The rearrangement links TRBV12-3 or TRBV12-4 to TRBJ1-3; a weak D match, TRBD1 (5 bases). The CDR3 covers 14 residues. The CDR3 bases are TGTGCCAGCAGAGTGGGGGGTGATGGAAACACCATATGTTTT. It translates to CASRVGGDGNTICF.

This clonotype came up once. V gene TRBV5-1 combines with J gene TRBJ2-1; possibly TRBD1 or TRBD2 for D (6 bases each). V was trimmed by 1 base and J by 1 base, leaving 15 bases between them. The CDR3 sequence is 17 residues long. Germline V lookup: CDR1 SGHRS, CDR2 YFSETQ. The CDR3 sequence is CASSLYAGDLSYNEQFF. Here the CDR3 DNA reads TGCGCCAGCAGCTTGTATGCAGGGGACTTGTCCTACAATGAGCAGTTCTTC.

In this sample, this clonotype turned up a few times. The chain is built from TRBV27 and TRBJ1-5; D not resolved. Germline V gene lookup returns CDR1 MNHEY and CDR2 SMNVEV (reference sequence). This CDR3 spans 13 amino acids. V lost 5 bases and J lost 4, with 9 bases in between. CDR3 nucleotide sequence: TGTGCCAGCAGTGTAACGGAAAATCAGCCCCAGCATTTT. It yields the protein CASSVTENQPQHF.

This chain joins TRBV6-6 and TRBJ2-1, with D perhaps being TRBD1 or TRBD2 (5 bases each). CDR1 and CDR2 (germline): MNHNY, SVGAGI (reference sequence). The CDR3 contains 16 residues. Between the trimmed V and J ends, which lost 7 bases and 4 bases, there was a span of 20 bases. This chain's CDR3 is CASIHSGAGSYNEQFF. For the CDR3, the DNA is TGTGCCAGCATTCATTCCGGGGCAGGGTCTTACAATGAGCAGTTCTTC.

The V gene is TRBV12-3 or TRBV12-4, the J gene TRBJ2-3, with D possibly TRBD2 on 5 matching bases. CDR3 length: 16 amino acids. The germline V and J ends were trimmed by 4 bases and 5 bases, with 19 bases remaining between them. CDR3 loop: CASSWPGSTAGDTQYF. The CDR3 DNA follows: TGTGCCAGCAGTTGGCCGGGCTCTACGGCGGGAGATACGCAGTATTTT.

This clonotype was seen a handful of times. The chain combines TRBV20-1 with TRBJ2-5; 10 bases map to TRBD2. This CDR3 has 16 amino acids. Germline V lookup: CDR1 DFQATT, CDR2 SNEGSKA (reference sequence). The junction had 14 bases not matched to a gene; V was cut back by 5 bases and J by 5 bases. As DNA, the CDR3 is TGCAGTGCTCCCTCTCTTAGAGCGGGGGGGCGGGAGACCCAGTACTTC. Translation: CSAPSLRAGGRETQYF.

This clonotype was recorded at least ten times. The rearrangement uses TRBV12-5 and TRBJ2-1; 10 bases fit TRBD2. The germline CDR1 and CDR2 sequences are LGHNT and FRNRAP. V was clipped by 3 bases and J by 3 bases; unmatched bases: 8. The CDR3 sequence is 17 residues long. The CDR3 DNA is TGTGCTAGTGGTTTACCCCGGACTAGCGGATTCTACAATGAGCAGTTCTTC. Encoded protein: CASGLPRTSGFYNEQFF. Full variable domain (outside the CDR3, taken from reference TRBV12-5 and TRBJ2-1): DARVTQTPRHKVTEMGQEVTMRCQPILGHNTVFWYRQTMMQGLELLAYFRNRAPLDDSGMPKDRFSAEMPDATLATLKIQPSEPRDSAVYFCASGLPRTSGFYNEQFFGPGTRLTVL.

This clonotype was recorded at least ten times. CDR3 nucleotides: TGCAGTGCTAGAGTAGCCATCGAGGGCTTCAACGACTATGGCTACACCTTC. As protein: CSARVAIEGFNDYGYTF. The rearrangement uses TRBV20-1 and TRBJ1-2; no firm D call. The length of the CDR3 is 17 residues. Deletions cut 1 base from V and 3 bases from J, with 21 bases between. Looked up from germline, CDR1 is DFQATT and CDR2 is SNEGSKA (reference sequence).

The CDR3 DNA follows: TGTGCCAGCAGTTACGGAGGGACTGGAAACACCATATATTTT. Its translation is CASSYGGTGNTIYF. The chain couples TRBV6-5 to TRBJ1-3, with D unclear. Germline V gene lookup returns CDR1 MNHEY and CDR2 SVGAGI. Between the trimmed V and J ends, which lost 2 bases and 2 bases, there was a span of 7 bases. The CDR3 totals 14 residues.

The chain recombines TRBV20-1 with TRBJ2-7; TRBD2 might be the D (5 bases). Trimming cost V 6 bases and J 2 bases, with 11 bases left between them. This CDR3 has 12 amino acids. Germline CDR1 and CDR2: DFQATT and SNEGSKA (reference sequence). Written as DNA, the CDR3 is TGCAGTGCCGACGGACTTACCTACGAGCAGTACTTC. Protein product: CSADGLTYEQYF.

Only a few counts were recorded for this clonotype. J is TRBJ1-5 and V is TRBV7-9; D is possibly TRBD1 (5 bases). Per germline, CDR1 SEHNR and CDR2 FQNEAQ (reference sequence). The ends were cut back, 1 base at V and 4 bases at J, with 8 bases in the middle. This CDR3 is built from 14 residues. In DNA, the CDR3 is TGTGCCAGCAGCTTAGAAGGGGCGAATCAGCCCCAGCATTTT. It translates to CASSLEGANQPQHF.

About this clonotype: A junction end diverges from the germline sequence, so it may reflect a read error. CDR3 nucleotide sequence: TGTGCCAGCAGTTTAGTCTTAATGGGGGCAGCCTACGTGCAGTACTTC. Its protein is CASSLVLMGAAYVQYF. This chain joins TRBV28 and TRBJ2-7, with D possibly matching TRBD1 (6 bases). CDR1 and CDR2 (germline): MDHEN, SYDVKM. The CDR3 has 16 residues.

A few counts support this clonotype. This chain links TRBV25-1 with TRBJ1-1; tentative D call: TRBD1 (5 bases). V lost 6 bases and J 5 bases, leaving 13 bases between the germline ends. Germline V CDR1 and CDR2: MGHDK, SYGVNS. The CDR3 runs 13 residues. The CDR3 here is CASRRGERTEAFF. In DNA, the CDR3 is TGTGCCAGCAGAAGAGGGGAGAGGACTGAAGCTTTCTTT.

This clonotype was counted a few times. CDR3 loop: CASSVDTGSVNTEAFF. In nucleotides, the CDR3 is TGTGCCAGCAGCGTAGATACAGGGTCTGTGAACACTGAAGCTTTCTTT. The chain links TRBV9 to TRBJ1-1; the D gene is possibly TRBD1 (6 bases). Germline V CDR1 and CDR2: SGDLS, YYNGEE. V lost 0 bases, J lost 0 bases, and 12 bases lay in between. The CDR3 has 16 amino acids.

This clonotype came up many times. The CDR3 loop reads CASSFARAAANEQFF. The CDR3 bases are TGTGCCAGCAGTTTCGCCCGGGCAGCGGCCAATGAGCAGTTCTTC. This sequence joins TRBV7-9 and TRBJ2-1; perhaps TRBD2 as D (5 bases). The CDR3 sequence is 15 residues long. Per germline, CDR1 SEHNR and CDR2 FQNEAQ (reference sequence). Trimming shortened V by 6 bases and J by 6 bases, and 18 bases separated the two germline ends.

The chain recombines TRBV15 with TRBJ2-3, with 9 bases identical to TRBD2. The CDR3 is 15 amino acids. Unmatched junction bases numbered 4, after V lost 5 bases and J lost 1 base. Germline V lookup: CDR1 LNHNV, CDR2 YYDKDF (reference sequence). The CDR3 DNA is TGTGCCACCAGCTCAAGGACTAGCGGCACAGATACGCAGTATTTT. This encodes CATSSRTSGTDTQYF. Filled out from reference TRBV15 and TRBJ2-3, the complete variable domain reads DAMVIQNPRYQVTQFGKPVTLSCSQTLNHNVMYWYQQKSSQAPKLLFHYYDKDFNNEADTPDNFQSRRPNTSFCFLDIRSPGLGDTAMYLCATSSRTSGTDTQYFGPGTRLTVL.

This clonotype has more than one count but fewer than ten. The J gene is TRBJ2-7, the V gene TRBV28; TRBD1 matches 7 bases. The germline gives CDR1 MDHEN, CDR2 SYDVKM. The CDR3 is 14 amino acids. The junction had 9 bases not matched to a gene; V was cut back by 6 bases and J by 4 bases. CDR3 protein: CASSTPNRGYEQYF. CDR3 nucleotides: TGTGCCAGCAGCACCCCGAACAGGGGTTACGAGCAGTACTTC.

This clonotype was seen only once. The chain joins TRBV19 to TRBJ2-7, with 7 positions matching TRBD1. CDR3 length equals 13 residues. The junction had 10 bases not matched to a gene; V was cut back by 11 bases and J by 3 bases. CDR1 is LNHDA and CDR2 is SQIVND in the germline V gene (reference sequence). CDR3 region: CASTGTDNYEQYF. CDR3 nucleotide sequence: TGTGCCTCCACCGGGACAGACAACTACGAGCAGTACTTC.

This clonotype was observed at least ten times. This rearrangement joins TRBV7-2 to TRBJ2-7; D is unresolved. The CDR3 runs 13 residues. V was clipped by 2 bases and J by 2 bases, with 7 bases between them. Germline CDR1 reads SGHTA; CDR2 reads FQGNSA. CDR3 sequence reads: CASSLSQTYEQYF. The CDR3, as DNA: TGTGCCAGCAGCTTATCCCAGACCTACGAGCAGTACTTC.

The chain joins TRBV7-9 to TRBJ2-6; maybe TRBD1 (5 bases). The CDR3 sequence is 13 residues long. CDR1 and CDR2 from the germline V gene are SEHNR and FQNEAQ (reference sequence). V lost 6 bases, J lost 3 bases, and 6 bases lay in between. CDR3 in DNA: TGTGCCAGCAGGGGGCTTGGGGCCAACGTCCTGACTTTC. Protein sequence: CASRGLGANVLTF.

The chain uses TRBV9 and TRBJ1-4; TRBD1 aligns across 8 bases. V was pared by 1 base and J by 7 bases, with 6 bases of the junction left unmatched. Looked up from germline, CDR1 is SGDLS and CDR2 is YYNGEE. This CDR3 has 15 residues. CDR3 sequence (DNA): TGTGCCAGCAGCGTATTCGGACAGGGTGGTGAAAAACTGTTTTTT. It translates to CASSVFGQGGEKLFF.

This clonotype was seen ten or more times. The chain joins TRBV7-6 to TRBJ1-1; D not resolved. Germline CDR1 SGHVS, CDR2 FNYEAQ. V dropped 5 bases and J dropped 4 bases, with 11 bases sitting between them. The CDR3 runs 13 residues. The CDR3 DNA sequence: TGTGCCAGCAGCCATTCAGGCGGCACTGAAGCTTTCTTT. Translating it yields CASSHSGGTEAFF.